This T cell receptor beta chain was recorded in a study of cytomegalovirus exposure and HLA in healthy donors. Points on this clone: Its matching antigen is unknown.

13 Jbeta primers and 60 Vbeta primers were used for the PCR. In the original analysis: Around 9.9 million shared chains were among the about 80 million unique TCR beta chains that a later analysis counted. Clones were read by immunoSEQ multiplex PCR, and TCRdb kept only the in-frame ones, dropping some. Clone size and V and J calls were adopted from that table, with D and trimming inferred from the DNA. The table lists roughly 200,000 clones, approximately 90% of them singletons, with 1% in the top ten. CDR1 and CDR2 from the germline V gene are SGHDT and YYEEEE. The CDR3 totals 15 residues. Trimming removed 4 bases from V and 1 base from J, with 15 bases in between. Study-wide points: TCR sequences were mostly rare, though some public TCRs occurred in many donors. Researchers catalogued around 150 TCR beta chains as cytomegalovirus-associated. It was taken for granted in presence/absence analyses that sequencing depth across donors was roughly uniform.

V gene TRBV5-6 combines with J gene TRBJ2-7; D perhaps matches TRBD1 (5 bases). Sequenced input: PBMCs. This sequence was found in a young woman in good health and CMV-seronegative. The CDR3 sequence is CASSHLGVRSYEQYF. In DNA, the CDR3 is TGTGCCAGCAGCCATTTAGGGGTGAGGTCCTACGAGCAGTACTTC.